This TCR beta chain derives from a study of blood T cells in healthy people across ages (dated by TCRdb to the mid-2010s). About the study as a whole: Template switching captured roughly one uniquely barcoded TCR beta cDNA molecule per two T cells in model experiments. Age-related changes in TCR beta repertoire diversity were measured in the study by deep sequencing normalized with unique cDNA molecular identifiers. The study analyzed two additional independent replicas of 1 million unique cDNA reads from the same blood draw for two donors, one aged 18 to 30 and one aged 80 or older. The donors were split into four age groups: young (average 16 years), middle-aged (39), aged (roughly 68) and long-lived (roughly 86). To avoid experimental bias, donors of different ages were spread randomly across the sequencing lanes.

Remarks on this clonotype: There is no known antigen for this receptor. One base away there is no much larger clone; base qualities are not given.

What the study reported, not specific to this receptor: Observed TCR beta diversity correlated strongly with the percentage of naive T cells measured by flow cytometry. Compared with the aged group, more naive CD4+ T cells, fewer expanded clones and increased TCR diversity were shown by the long-lived group, suggesting age selection. Observed TCR beta diversity per million T cells fell roughly linearly with age, and a significant reduction was already apparent by age about 38. Since profiling was done on bulk unsorted PBMCs, naive and antigen-experienced compartments could not be conclusively compared. Estimates of total diversity from one million sequenced T cells were regarded as lower bounds and underestimates. Donor CMV infection status was unknown, potentially confounding age-related changes in expanded clonotypes.

In the germline V gene, CDR1 corresponds to SGHTA and CDR2 to FQGNSA. From the cysteine up to the phenylalanine, the CDR3 has a length of 14 residues. Only the CDR3 portion is preserved as DNA: 42 bases, with reading frame beginning at the first base. Between the V and J ends, shortened by 8 bases and 0 bases respectively, the junction contains 14 bases. Libraries were made using 5' RACE. The listed sequencing device is Illumina HiSeq 2500. A second PCR of 7 to 11 cycles was performed with a sample-barcoded 5' primer and a J-beta primer mix. A template-switch 5' adaptor carrying 12 random nucleotides introduced a unique molecular identifier onto each TCR beta cDNA molecule. Each sample yielded at least 3 million CDR3-containing paired-end reads. First-strand cDNA was synthesized from all RNA with the Mint cDNA synthesis kit, primed by a TRBC-specific oligonucleotide. All cDNA was treated with uracil-DNA glycosylase and then went through a first 18-cycle PCR with the universal primers M1SS and BC2_uni_R. The original methods were these. Normalization of each sample was performed by random selection of 1 million high-quality reads, each carrying a distinct molecular identifier. Instead of being binned into consensus sequences, reads that shared molecular identifiers were thrown out. CDR3 identification, clonotype clustering and error correction used MiTCR with a Q25 quality threshold and the strictest error-elimination algorithm. A nonparametric unseen species model with Euler transformation was used to estimate a lower bound on total TCR beta diversity. TCRdb handled the public reads itself, with Q25 trimming in fastp and clone calling in MiXCR, and kept productive beta chains. Entries that share a CDR3 protein sequence are merged under the most common genes and DNA. The V and J calls, along with clone size, are taken from TCRdb and not from the paper's own processing. This sample holds over 500,000 distinct CDR3 sequences; approximately 52% were observed only once. In total, the top ten clones hold 13% of the sample.

Systemically healthy Caucasian individuals from Russia, some 38 in total and aged about 6 to 100 years, were included as donors. Each donor gave around 9.5 milliliters of peripheral blood, collected into EDTA-treated Vacutainer tubes. Ficoll-Paque density-gradient centrifugation was used to isolate PBMCs, with at least 6 million per sample. Trizol reagent was used to extract total RNA from PBMCs, with at least 6 micrograms per sample. For every donor, an aliquot of PBMCs went through flow cytometry to measure the percentages of naive CD45RAhigh/CD27high T cells. The chain is assembled from TRBV7-2 and TRBJ2-7; the D gene cannot be named for sure. Input material: blood. The clonotype was recovered from a woman of 80 years or more in good health. Here the CDR3 is given as CASRSTEISYEQYF. In nucleotide form, the sequence is TGTGCCAGCCGCTCGACTGAGATCTCCTACGAGCAGTACTTC.